This TCR beta chain appears in the sequencing data of a study of blood T cells in healthy people across ages. In germline, CDR1 is SGHTA, CDR2 FQGNSA. The CDR3 has 15 amino acids. V was clipped by 6 bases and J by 1 base, with 15 bases between them. Peripheral blood from each donor was collected in a volume of about 10 milliliters. The extraction recovered at least 5 micrograms of total RNA per sample. This clonotype was recorded a few times. Alongside a J-beta primer mix, a sample-barcoded 5' primer served in a second PCR lasting 7 to 11 cycles. TCRdb re-derived calls from the 5' RACE reads in MiXCR, one entry per CDR3 protein. In the table there are fewer than 1,000,000 distinct CDR3 sequences, under 45% of which are singletons.

Material: blood. The chain is built from TRBV7-2 and TRBJ2-5, with unresolved D. This receptor was taken from a man in his 60s in good health. The CDR3, as DNA: TGTGCCAGCAGACCCAGAATGGGAATCCAAGAGACCCAGTACTTC. It encodes CASRPRMGIQETQYF. The variable domain in full, with the rest retrieved from reference TRBV7-2 and TRBJ2-5, is GAGVSQSPSNKVTEKGKDVELRCDPISGHTALYWYRQSLGQGLEFLIYFQGNSAPDKSGLPSDRFSAERTGGSVSTLTIQRTQQEDSAVYLCASRPRMGIQETQYFGPGTRLLVL.